These 6 T cell receptor beta chains came from one sample sequenced in a study of shared clonotypes between healthy human individuals. Sequencing was performed with immunoSEQ multiplex PCR; in TCRdb, only in-frame clones are kept and a portion is missing. The table records around 2,000,000 clones, about 95% of them present only once. Terminally differentiated effector memory CD45RA+ cells were excluded by CCR7 positive selection of CD45RO-negative cells. Specimen: naive CD8+ T cells sorted from blood. Source of these receptors: a young man in good health.

The chain has TRBV7-2 and TRBJ1-2, with D perhaps TRBD1 (5 bases). Trimming cost V 6 bases and J 3 bases, with 11 bases left between them. The CDR3 length is 13 residues. The germline CDR1 and CDR2 sequences are SGHTA and FQGNSA. CDR3 bases: TGTGCCAGCAGGGCGTTGGGGGACTATGGCTACACCTTC. Protein product: CASRALGDYGYTF.

The gene calls are TRBV2 and TRBJ2-5; D uncertain. The last part of the DNA fits TRBJ2-7 better; the J call may be wrong. In germline, CDR1 is SNHLY, CDR2 FYNNEI. The CDR3 extends over 12 amino acids. The CDR3 loop is CATSGGSYEQYF. The CDR3 nucleotides read TGTGCCACCTCCGGCGGTTCCTACGAGCAGTACTTC.

The chain links TRBV30 to TRBJ2-5; D is unclear. CDR3 length: 13 amino acids. Looked up from germline, CDR1 is GTSNPN and CDR2 is SVGIG (reference sequence). Trimming took off 5 bases at V and 1 base at J, with 11 bases between the two ends. CDR3 region: CAWEGNFQETQYF. The CDR3 coding sequence is TGTGCCTGGGAAGGGAACTTCCAAGAGACCCAGTACTTC. The whole variable domain, filled in from reference TRBV30 and TRBJ2-5, reads SQTIHQWPATLVQPVGSPLSLECTVEGTSNPNLYWYRQAAGRGLQLLFYSVGIGQISSEVPQNLSASRPQDRQFILSSKKLLLSDSGFYLCAWEGNFQETQYFGPGTRLLVL.

The V call is TRBV7-8, the J call TRBJ2-4, with 9 bases identical to TRBD2. Looked up from germline, CDR1 is SGHVS and CDR2 is FQNEAQ. This CDR3 spans 16 amino acids. Unmatched junction bases numbered 9, after V lost 1 base and J lost 8 bases. Written as DNA, the CDR3 is TGTGCCAGCAGCTTAGTAGGTAGCGGGGGACGAGACATTCAGTACTTC. Protein: CASSLVGSGGRDIQYF.

This chain links TRBV7-9 with TRBJ2-7; 8 bases map to TRBD2. Trimming at V came to 0 bases and at J to 6 bases, leaving 10 bases not matched to a gene. CDR3 length equals 16 residues. Per the germline V gene, CDR1 is SEHNR and CDR2 is FQNEAQ (reference sequence). CDR3 residues: CASSLARGGIGVEQYF. CDR3 bases: TGTGCCAGCAGCTTAGCCCGCGGGGGGATAGGAGTCGAGCAGTACTTC.

The rearrangement joins TRBV6-5 to TRBJ1-6; no clear D gene. The germline V gene encodes CDR1 MNHEY and CDR2 SVGAGI. V lost 8 bases and J 6 bases, leaving 17 bases between the germline ends. CDR3 size: 15 residues. The CDR3 DNA follows: TGTGCCAGCTCCTTCCGGGAGACCCTTAATTCACCCCTCCACTTT. It codes for CASSFRETLNSPLHF.